This TCR beta chain stems from a study of regulatory T cells in long-lasting Graves disease. For TCR beta, libraries came from iRepertoire HTBI primers and Arm-PCR of CDR3 regions. TCRdb analysed the multiplex PCR reads with MiXCR anew, one entry per CDR3 protein. This table has a few hundred thousand distinct CDR3 sequences, about 25% appearing once. Time point denoted: persistent/refractory GD, antithyroid drugs over 5 years with positive TRAb. Making the TCR library involved RNA that had been extracted from PBMCs. This clonotype showed up many times. V was clipped by 2 bases and J by 5 bases, with 10 bases between them. This CDR3 region has 13 residues.

This receptor was identified in a female donor with Graves disease. The chain recombines TRBV12-3 or TRBV12-4 with TRBJ2-7; TRBD2 might be the D (6 bases). Here the sequenced sample was peripheral blood mononuclear cells (PBMCs), taken when the disease was refractory, from a patient treated with antithyroid drugs. The DNA of the CDR3 is TGTGCCAGCAGTTTAACTTGGGGGGACGAGCAGTACTTC. Its translation: CASSLTWGDEQYF.